This T cell receptor (beta chain) derives from a study of cytomegalovirus exposure and HLA in healthy donors (dated by TCRdb to 2016 to 2017). Regarding the complete study: According to a later analysis, the approximately 130 validation repertoires were produced on the same platform as the roughly 700 repertoires of the first cohort. Besides the first cohort of 666 subjects, a separate validation cohort made up of 95 to 150 different subjects was used. To predict cytomegalovirus infection status, the study combined high-throughput TCR immunosequencing, statistical association of individual TCRs with disease status, and machine learning. The study aimed to test whether cataloging public T cell receptors could reveal signatures of past pathogen exposure.

General findings and caveats noted by the study authors: Subsequent analysis determined that TCRs grouped into clusters in the first cohort also showed a tendency toward co-occurrence across the roughly 110 validation repertoires, and about 93% of cluster scores exceeded 0. Cytomegalovirus status was reported to be diagnosed by the classifier with high specificity and sensitivity in both the original and validation cohorts. Most TCR sequences were observed very rarely across donors, whereas some public TCRs were present in many individuals. In the study, around 160 TCR beta chains were listed as associated with cytomegalovirus. All 110 or so repertoires were used to score co-occurrence in the validation cohort in a later analysis, because that analysis had no HLA typing for the cohort. Three of the identified cytomegalovirus-associated TCR beta chains were confirmed in vitro to be specific for cytomegalovirus antigens. According to the authors, the approach could potentially be generalized to other disease states and immunological phenotypes.

There are a few counts of this clone. Its cognate antigen has yet to be identified. No per-base quality is available; no much larger clone lies one base away. Library generation was performed with the immunoSEQ multiplex PCR assay. On the authors' methods: A statistical classification framework was built to diagnose cytomegalovirus status from the catalog of TCR beta chain sequences. As stored in TCRdb, this immuneACCESS dataset retains in-frame rearrangements with V and J assigned. A fraction of the clones does not appear; measured against another copy, unresolved V genes explain less than half of the discrepancy, and the remainder lacks a known reason. V and J calls plus clone size are reproduced from that table; the DNA served to infer D and trimming. The sample data list some 120,000 clones, and 85% to 90% of these were observed just once. The top ten constitute about 1.5% of the sample. Looking up the germline V gene (reference sequence) yields CDR1 LNHDA and CDR2 SQIVND. From the cysteine through the phenylalanine, the CDR3 covers 14 amino acids. Only CDR3 DNA is held: 42 bases, read in frame from base 1. V is cut by 3 bases and J by 0 bases, and the space between the germline ends is 8 bases.

Donors formed part of the validation cohort, which comprised over a hundred subjects and was distinct from the first cohort of 550 to 850 subjects. The chain links TRBV19 with TRBJ1-1, with no reliable assignment of the D segment. Material for sequencing was PBMCs. The clonotype comes from a man aged 25-40 years in good health and CMV-seronegative. At the DNA level, the sequence is TGTGCCAGTAGTATGTCGATAGTGAACACTGAAGCTTTCTTT. Translated, it reads CASSMSIVNTEAFF.